One sample yielded the 25 T cell receptor beta chains listed below, sequenced in a study of cytomegalovirus exposure and HLA in healthy donors. The study ran its PCR with 60 Vbeta and 13 Jbeta primers. This table comes from immunoSEQ multiplex PCR, and its TCRdb copy is limited to in-frame clones, with some not included. This listing includes about 77,000 clones. The sequencing input was PBMCs. All receptors come from a middle-aged man in good health and CMV-seropositive.

The chain employs TRBV25-1 and TRBJ2-7; a possible D gene is TRBD1 (5 bases). Trimming shortened V by 8 bases and J by 7 bases, and 12 bases separated the two germline ends. The CDR3 loop spans 11 amino acids. Germline lookup yields CDR1 MGHDK and CDR2 SYGVNS. CDR3 DNA sequence: TGTGCCAGCTCTCTAAAGGGGGAGCAGTACTTC. Its translation: CASSLKGEQYF.

The DNA for the CDR3 is TGTGCCAGCAGTCCCCTGGGACTAGCGGGAGAGGGAGATACGCAGTATTTT. Translation: CASSPLGLAGEGDTQYF. The gene calls are TRBV27 and TRBJ2-3; 14 bases agree with TRBD2. The length of the CDR3 is 17 residues. Per the germline V gene, CDR1 is MNHEY and CDR2 is SMNVEV (reference sequence). Germline trimming cut 5 bases from V and 5 bases from J; bases unmatched to any gene: 9.

The chain couples TRBV2 to TRBJ1-1, with a tentative D call TRBD1 (5 bases). The CDR3 totals 11 residues. V was pared by 6 bases and J by 4 bases, with 6 bases between. Per germline, CDR1 SNHLY and CDR2 FYNNEI. The CDR3, as DNA: TGTGCCAGCAGAAGGGGCACTGAAGCTTTCTTT. It translates to CASRRGTEAFF.

This chain links TRBV5-1 with TRBJ2-7; D not resolved. The CDR3 has 14 residues. Trimming pared 0 bases from V and 2 bases from J, leaving 9 bases between. Germline V gene data show CDR1 as SGHRS and CDR2 as YFSETQ. The CDR3 loop is CASSLDPQTYEQYF. CDR3 bases: TGCGCCAGCAGCTTGGACCCACAGACCTACGAGCAGTACTTC.

This chain uses TRBV5-1 with TRBJ2-3; possibly TRBD2 for D (5 bases). CDR3 length: 13 residues. Germline CDR1 and CDR2: SGHRS and YFSETQ. Trimming shortened V by 2 bases and J by 6 bases, and 10 bases separated the two germline ends. CDR3 protein: CASSLRGGDTQYF. CDR3 nucleotide sequence: TGCGCCAGCAGCTTACGCGGAGGCGATACGCAGTATTTT.

The V call is TRBV10-2, the J call TRBJ1-1, with 7 bases identical to TRBD1. Germline CDR1 reads WSHSY; CDR2 reads SAAADI. The CDR3 is 15 residues long. J was trimmed by 1 base and V by 8 bases; bases with no gene match: 10. The CDR3 DNA follows: TGCGCCAGCTCCAGGACTCGGACAGGGAACACTGAAGCTTTCTTT. Its protein is CASSRTRTGNTEAFF.

The chain uses TRBV2 and TRBJ2-1; 7 bases are shared with TRBD1. CDR3 length equals 16 residues. V lost 7 bases to trimming and J lost 0 bases; unmatched junction nucleotides: 9. Germline CDR1 SNHLY, CDR2 FYNNEI. The CDR3 coding sequence is TGTGCCAGCAAGGGTATTGACAGGGACTCCTACAATGAGCAGTTCTTC. This gives the protein CASKGIDRDSYNEQFF.

The rearrangement uses TRBV4-1 and TRBJ2-6, with TRBD1 as a possible D gene (7 bases). Trimming cost V 8 bases and J 4 bases, with 27 bases left between them. CDR1 is MGHRA and CDR2 is YSYEKL in the germline V gene. The CDR3 consists of 19 residues. The CDR3 DNA is TGCGCCAGCTACTCCTTAGGGGGGACAGACGTCCCCGGGGCCAACGTCCTGACTTTC. It is translated as CASYSLGGTDVPGANVLTF.

The CDR3 is CASSTSPRIEAFF. The CDR3 region has the DNA TGTGCCAGCAGCACATCTCCGAGGATTGAAGCTTTCTTT. The rearrangement uses TRBV6-5 and TRBJ1-1; D remains unclear. The germline gives CDR1 MNHEY, CDR2 SVGAGI. The CDR3 covers 13 residues. Trimming cost V 6 bases and J 7 bases, with 15 bases left between them.

The CDR3 loop reads CASSRALQGTEAFF. The CDR3 DNA reads TGTGCCAGTAGCAGGGCTCTTCAGGGCACTGAAGCTTTCTTT. The chain couples TRBV19 to TRBJ1-1; a weak D match, TRBD1 (5 bases). The CDR3 loop spans 14 amino acids. V was pared by 6 bases and J by 4 bases, with 15 bases between. Germline lookup yields CDR1 LNHDA and CDR2 SQIVND (reference sequence).

In nucleotides, the CDR3 is TGCGCCAGCAGCCATCCCCTAGCGGGGGCCTTCACAGATACGCAGTATTTT. Translating gives CASSHPLAGAFTDTQYF. The chain uses TRBV4-1 and TRBJ2-3, with 10 bases aligning to TRBD2. The germline CDR1 and CDR2 sequences are MGHRA and YSYEKL. CDR3 length equals 17 residues. Trimming took 3 bases from V and 2 from J; bases not matched to a gene: 8.

The chain couples TRBV9 to TRBJ2-2, with a weak D call TRBD2 (5 bases). Between the trimmed V and J ends, which lost 0 bases and 6 bases, there was a span of 12 bases. The length of the CDR3 is 15 residues. The V gene's germline CDR1 is SGDLS and CDR2 YYNGEE. CDR3 DNA sequence: TGTGCCAGCAGCGTAGACCCAGCGGTCTCCGGGGAGCTGTTTTTT. Its translation is CASSVDPAVSGELFF.

The chain joins TRBV19 to TRBJ1-5, with 8 bases matching TRBD1. The ends lost 0 bases at V and 2 bases at J; junction bases unmatched: 6. In germline, CDR1 is LNHDA, CDR2 SQIVND (reference sequence). This CDR3 has 17 residues. The CDR3 spells CASSIERATGGNQPQHF. The CDR3 nucleotides are TGTGCCAGTAGTATAGAGCGGGCGACAGGGGGCAATCAGCCCCAGCATTTT.

The chain links TRBV7-3 to TRBJ2-3; perhaps TRBD2 as D (7 bases). Trimming left V 2 bases short and J 2 bases short, with 14 bases between. CDR3 size: 16 residues. Germline V lookup: CDR1 SGHTA, CDR2 FQGTGA. The CDR3 DNA follows: TGTGCCAGCAGCTTATATGGGGGGGCGTCCACAGATACGCAGTATTTT. Translating it yields CASSLYGGASTDTQYF.

The CDR3 loop reads CSVPENEQFF. The DNA of the CDR3 is TGCAGTGTTCCCGAGAATGAGCAGTTCTTC. This chain connects TRBV20-1 to TRBJ2-1; D call uncertain. The CDR3 extends over 10 amino acids. Germline-derived CDR1 and CDR2 are DFQATT and SNEGSKA (reference sequence). The V end was cut by 7 bases, the J end by 7 bases, with 8 bases between.

The chain employs TRBV5-6 and TRBJ2-3; D remains ambiguous. Germline values: CDR1 SGHDT, CDR2 YYEEEE. Trimming took 5 bases from V and 0 from J, leaving 16 bases between them. The CDR3 is 16 residues long. The CDR3 bases are TGTGCCAGCAGACTTTTGAGGCAGACTAGCACAGATACGCAGTATTTT. Protein: CASRLLRQTSTDTQYF.

V is TRBV7-9 and J is TRBJ1-2, with D unclear. V shed 3 bases and J shed 8 bases, with 13 bases lying between them. Germline CDR1 is SEHNR and CDR2 is FQNEAQ (reference sequence). This CDR3 spans 13 amino acids. The CDR3: CASSFSGDPGYTF. CDR3 DNA sequence: TGTGCCAGCAGCTTCAGCGGAGACCCAGGCTACACCTTC.

The V gene is TRBV5-1, the J gene TRBJ2-3; D perhaps matches TRBD2 (6 bases). The CDR3 sequence is 15 residues long. Trimming cost V 2 bases and J 5 bases, with 15 bases left between them. Germline V lookup: CDR1 SGHRS, CDR2 YFSETQ. CDR3 in amino acids: CASSFTSRGGDTQYF. In nucleotides, the CDR3 is TGCGCCAGCAGCTTTACGTCTCGGGGAGGAGATACGCAGTATTTT.

The rearrangement links TRBV7-9 to TRBJ2-3; TRBD2 matches at 8 bases. CDR3 size: 16 residues. The germline CDR1 and CDR2 sequences are SEHNR and FQNEAQ (reference sequence). V shed 3 bases, J shed 6 bases, and the junction held 11 bases outside the gene matches. The CDR3 loop is CASSFRSGRPLDTQYF. The CDR3, as DNA: TGTGCCAGCAGCTTCAGGAGCGGGAGACCCCTCGATACGCAGTATTTT.

In regard to this clone: This same CDR3 is encoded by further DNA sequences in the sample. The J gene is TRBJ1-1, the V gene TRBV20-1; no firm D call. The V gene lost 4 bases and the J gene lost 8 bases, with 11 bases spanning the gap. Germline CDR1 reads DFQATT; CDR2 reads SNEGSKA (reference sequence). The CDR3 has 11 residues. Written as DNA, the CDR3 is TGCAGTGCTACTCGGACTCTCGAAGCTTTCTTT. Translated: CSATRTLEAFF.

This rearrangement joins TRBV29-1 to TRBJ2-1, with D possibly being TRBD2 (6 bases). The V end lost 7 bases, the J end lost 7 bases, and 14 bases lay between the germline ends. Germline values: CDR1 SQVTM, CDR2 ANQGSEA. The CDR3 consists of 12 residues. Written as DNA, the CDR3 is TGCAGCGGGCGGGGATATAGGAATGAGCAGTTCTTC. Translated: CSGRGYRNEQFF.

The rearrangement uses TRBV19 and TRBJ1-1; D call uncertain. V lost 3 bases to trimming and J lost 0 bases, with 5 bases between them. The length of the CDR3 is 13 residues. Germline assignment: CDR1 LNHDA and CDR2 SQIVND (reference sequence). CDR3 sequence reads: CASSMSVNTEAFF. CDR3 coding DNA: TGTGCCAGTAGTATGTCGGTGAACACTGAAGCTTTCTTT.

The genes are TRBV7-2 and TRBJ1-1; D is unclear. Trimming cost V 5 bases and J 2 bases, with 15 bases left between them. Germline V CDR1 and CDR2: SGHTA, FQGNSA. The CDR3 loop spans 15 amino acids. This chain's CDR3 is CASSLKFGSNTEAFF. The CDR3 DNA sequence: TGTGCCAGCAGCCTTAAATTCGGGTCTAACACTGAAGCTTTCTTT. The whole variable domain, filled in from reference TRBV7-2 and TRBJ1-1, reads GAGVSQSPSNKVTEKGKDVELRCDPISGHTALYWYRQSLGQGLEFLIYFQGNSAPDKSGLPSDRFSAERTGGSVSTLTIQRTQQEDSAVYLCASSLKFGSNTEAFFGQGTRLTVV.

This chain connects TRBV7-9 to TRBJ2-3, with D tentatively TRBD2 (5 bases). This CDR3 has 15 amino acids. The germline CDR1 and CDR2 sequences are SEHNR and FQNEAQ (reference sequence). V dropped 4 bases and J dropped 2 bases, with 13 bases sitting between them. The CDR3 DNA is TGTGCCAGCAGCTCCCCTCGGGGTGTCACAGATACGCAGTATTTT. Translation: CASSSPRGVTDTQYF.

V and J are TRBV28 and TRBJ2-7, with a weak D call TRBD2 (7 bases). Germline lookup yields CDR1 MDHEN and CDR2 SYDVKM. The CDR3 covers 13 residues. V lost 6 bases, J lost 7 bases, and 16 bases lay in between. As DNA, the CDR3 is TGTGCCAGCAGGGGCGCGGGGGCGCGGGAGCAGTACTTC. Protein: CASRGAGAREQYF.